A single sample gave rise to the 14 T cell receptor beta chains below, sequenced in a study of shared clonotypes between healthy human individuals (dated by TCRdb to 2020 to 2021). The receptor library was made with the immunoSEQ multiplex PCR assay. Held by TCRdb, this immuneACCESS table contains in-frame sequences only and omits some clones. Under half of the omission traces to an unresolved V gene where checked; the cause of the rest is unknown. Within this sample are more than 450,000 clones, with around 79% of them counted one time only. Approximately 12% of the sample lies in the top ten. The material sequenced was PBMCs. The receptors shown here come from a woman between 35 and 50 years old in good health. Some clones in this sample may be carry-over from other donors' samples.

This clone has just a few counts. The same CDR3 is also encoded by other DNA sequences in this sample. V gene TRBV19 combines with J gene TRBJ2-1; possible D gene TRBD2, 5 bases. The CDR3 consists of 15 residues. Germline V CDR1 and CDR2: LNHDA, SQIVND (reference sequence). The V and J ends lost 3 bases and 2 bases respectively, with 11 bases between them. The CDR3 loop is CASSISGLAYNEQFF. CDR3 sequence (DNA): TGTGCCAGTAGTATCTCGGGATTAGCCTACAATGAGCAGTTCTTC.

This clone was detected only once. The chain has TRBV27 and TRBJ1-3; no clear D. Germline CDR1 reads MNHEY; CDR2 reads SMNVEV (reference sequence). The CDR3 has 16 amino acids. The V and J ends lost 0 bases and 4 bases respectively, with 13 bases between them. Here the CDR3 reads CASSLSIGAPGNTIYF. CDR3 nucleotide sequence: TGTGCCAGCAGTTTATCGATAGGAGCACCGGGAAACACCATATATTTT.

This clone was detected only a few times. The chain employs TRBV13 and TRBJ1-1; tentatively, D is TRBD1 (5 bases). The V end was cut by 5 bases, the J end by 10 bases, with 14 bases between. The CDR3 extends over 12 amino acids. Germline loops: CDR1 PRHDT, CDR2 FYEKMQ (reference sequence). The CDR3 region is CASSGTGVGAFF. As DNA, the CDR3 is TGTGCCAGCAGCGGGACGGGAGTCGGAGCTTTCTTT.

The chain is built from TRBV7-9 and TRBJ2-3; 9 positions match TRBD2. Trimming removed 1 base from V and 2 bases from J; junction bases left unmatched: 10. CDR1 SEHNR and CDR2 FQNEAQ come from the germline V gene (reference sequence). The CDR3 is 18 residues long. The CDR3 DNA follows: TGTGCCAGCAGCTTAGTTCGACGGGCGGGAGGGGTCACAGATACGCAGTATTTT. Its protein is CASSLVRRAGGVTDTQYF. Based on the CDR3 plus reference TRBV7-9 and TRBJ2-3, the full variable domain is DTGVSQNPRHKITKRGQNVTFRCDPISEHNRLYWYRQTLGQGPEFLTYFQNEAQLEKSRLLSDRFSAERPKGSFSTLEIQRTEQGDSAMYLCASSLVRRAGGVTDTQYFGPGTRLTVL.

The chain links TRBV5-6 to TRBJ1-3; D uncertain. This CDR3 region has 15 residues. The germline V gene encodes CDR1 SGHDT and CDR2 YYEEEE. V lost 0 bases to trimming and J lost 0 bases, with 7 bases between them. The DNA for the CDR3 is TGTGCCAGCAGCTTGGGGACTAACTCTGGAAACACCATATATTTT. Protein sequence: CASSLGTNSGNTIYF. The whole variable domain, filled in from reference TRBV5-6 and TRBJ1-3, reads DAGVTQSPTHLIKTRGQQVTLRCSPKSGHDTVSWYQQALGQGPQFIFQYYEEEERQRGNFPDRFSGHQFPNYSSELNVNALLLGDSALYLCASSLGTNSGNTIYFGEGSWLTVV.

V is TRBV6-5 and J is TRBJ2-1; D unclear. Trimming cost V 8 bases and J 7 bases, with 9 bases left between them. CDR1 is MNHEY, CDR2 SVGAGI, per germline. The CDR3 runs 11 residues. Here the CDR3 DNA reads TGTGCCAGCCGTAAGTGGAATGAGCAGTTCTTC. Translation gives CASRKWNEQFF.

The chain carries TRBV7-9 and TRBJ1-5, with 11 bases that match TRBD1. The CDR3 is 15 amino acids. Trimming removed 3 bases from V and 6 bases from J; junction bases left unmatched: 4. CDR1 and CDR2 (germline): SEHNR, FQNEAQ (reference sequence). CDR3 bases: TGTGCCAGCAGCTTTACCGGGACAGGGGGTCAGCCCCAGCATTTT. Amino acid sequence: CASSFTGTGGQPQHF.

V gene TRBV7-9 combines with J gene TRBJ2-7; 8 bases are shared with TRBD2. Germline V lookup: CDR1 SEHNR, CDR2 FQNEAQ (reference sequence). The junction had 8 bases not matched to a gene; V was cut back by 3 bases and J by 7 bases. The CDR3 is 14 residues long. The chain's CDR3 is CASSLGGLASEQYF. The CDR3 DNA sequence: TGTGCCAGCAGCTTGGGAGGACTAGCAAGTGAGCAGTACTTC.

The chain couples TRBV10-1 to TRBJ1-5; D might be TRBD1 (6 bases). Germline-derived CDR1 and CDR2 are WNHNN and SYGVQD (reference sequence). The CDR3 length is 14 residues. The ends were cut back, 8 bases at V and 2 bases at J, with 13 bases in the middle. CDR3 coding DNA: TGCGCCAGCGCACAGGGAGTGGGCAATCAGCCCCAGCATTTT. Protein product: CASAQGVGNQPQHF.

The chain couples TRBV5-4 to TRBJ2-3, with D maybe TRBD1 (5 bases). V was clipped by 4 bases and J by 6 bases, with 12 bases between them. The CDR3 covers 13 residues. Germline assignment: CDR1 SGHNT and CDR2 YYREEE (reference sequence). CDR3 DNA: TGTGCCAGCAGCAAGTTACAGGCGGATACGCAGTATTTT. Amino acid sequence: CASSKLQADTQYF.

J is TRBJ2-3 and V is TRBV9, with D uncertain. Trimming removed 1 base from V and 8 bases from J, with 8 bases in between. The CDR3 spans 12 residues. Germline CDR1 is SGDLS and CDR2 is YYNGEE. CDR3 nucleotides: TGTGCCAGCAGCGTACGGGCCGGTACGCAGTATTTT. This gives the protein CASSVRAGTQYF.

This clone was observed many times. The chain has TRBV7-2 and TRBJ2-2, with D perhaps TRBD1 (5 bases). The CDR3 is 16 residues long. The V end was cut by 5 bases, the J end by 2 bases, with 15 bases between. Germline V gives CDR1 SGHTA, CDR2 FQGNSA. The CDR3 loop reads CASSPFGAANTGELFF. CDR3 bases: TGTGCCAGCAGCCCCTTTGGGGCAGCTAACACCGGGGAGCTGTTTTTT.

V and J are TRBV6-1 and TRBJ2-7; a weak D match, TRBD2 (6 bases). Trimming cost V 7 bases and J 7 bases, with 20 bases left between them. Germline V gene lookup returns CDR1 MNHNS and CDR2 SASEGT. The CDR3 is made up of 14 amino acids. The CDR3 loop is CASTDLRELIEQYF. For the CDR3, the DNA is TGTGCCAGCACTGATCTCCGGGAGCTTATTGAGCAGTACTTC.

The chain's CDR3 is CASSLATGRSGEQYF. DNA for the CDR3: TGCGCCAGCAGCTTGGCAACAGGCCGGTCGGGCGAGCAGTACTTC. V and J are TRBV5-1 and TRBJ2-7, with a possible D match to TRBD1 (5 bases). The germline gives CDR1 SGHRS, CDR2 YFSETQ. The CDR3 is 15 residues long. V lost 0 bases and J 6 bases, leaving 16 bases between the germline ends. The entire variable domain, with the rest obtained from reference TRBV5-1 and TRBJ2-7, is as follows: KAGVTQTPRYLIKTRGQQVTLSCSPISGHRSVSWYQQTPGQGLQFLFEYFSETQRNKGNFPGRFSGRQFSNSRSEMNVSTLELGDSALYLCASSLATGRSGEQYFGPGTRLTVT.